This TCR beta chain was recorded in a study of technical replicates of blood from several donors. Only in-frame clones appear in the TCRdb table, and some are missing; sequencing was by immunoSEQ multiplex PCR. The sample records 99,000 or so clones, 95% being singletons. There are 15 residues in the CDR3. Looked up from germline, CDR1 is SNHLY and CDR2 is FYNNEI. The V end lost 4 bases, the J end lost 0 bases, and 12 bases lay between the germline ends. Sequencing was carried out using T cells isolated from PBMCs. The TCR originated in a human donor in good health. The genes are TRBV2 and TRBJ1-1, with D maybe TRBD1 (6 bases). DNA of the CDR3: TGTGCCAGCAGTGGGGCTAGGGACATGAACACTGAAGCTTTCTTT. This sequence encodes CASSGARDMNTEAFF.